This T cell receptor (beta chain) stems from a study of blood T cell repertoires in COVID-19. On the study more broadly: COVID-19 samples, acute and convalescent, were from the United States, Italy and Spain. From T cells, B-cell-depleted T cells, or PBMCs came the material, which was cDNA or gDNA.

Per the authors' pipeline: Using reference gene primer amplification, nucleated cell counts were estimated. TCRdb keeps only in-frame clones here, not all; method: immunoSEQ multiplex PCR. V, J and clone size were drawn from that table, and D and trimming were deduced from the DNA. The sample yields some 56,000 clones, 86% seen once. Trimming cost V 4 bases and J 6 bases; bases outside gene matches: 2. The CDR3 extends over 14 amino acids. Germline V gene sequence: CDR1 SGHRS, CDR2 YFSETQ. The receptor's source is a woman older than 75 with acute or convalescent COVID-19. The V gene is TRBV5-1, the J gene TRBJ2-1; 12 bases are a match to TRBD2. The sequencing input was peripheral blood. CDR3 loop: CASSEGLAGNEQFF. The CDR3 DNA follows: TGCGCCAGCAGCGAGGGACTAGCGGGCAATGAGCAGTTCTTC.